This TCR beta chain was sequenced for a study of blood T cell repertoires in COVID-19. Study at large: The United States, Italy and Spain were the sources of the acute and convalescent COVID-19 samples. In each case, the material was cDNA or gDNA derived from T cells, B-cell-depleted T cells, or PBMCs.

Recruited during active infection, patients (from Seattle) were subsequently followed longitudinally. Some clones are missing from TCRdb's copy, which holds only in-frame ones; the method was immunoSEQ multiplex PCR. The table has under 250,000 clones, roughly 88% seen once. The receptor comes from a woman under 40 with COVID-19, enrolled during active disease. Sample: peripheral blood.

CDR3: CASSQGRSRQGGNTIYF. DNA for the CDR3: TGCGCCAGCAGCCAAGGACGGTCTAGGCAGGGCGGAAACACCATATATTTT. The chain couples TRBV4-1 to TRBJ1-3; weak D call: TRBD1 (5 bases). Deletions cut 1 base from V and 4 bases from J, with 17 bases between. Germline V lookup: CDR1 MGHRA, CDR2 YSYEKL. The CDR3 totals 17 residues.